The source of this TCR beta chain is a study of cytomegalovirus exposure and HLA in healthy donors. Vbeta (60) and Jbeta (13) primers were used in the PCR. This table comes from immunoSEQ multiplex PCR, and its TCRdb copy is limited to in-frame clones, with some not included. The table has more than 100,000 clones, 72% seen once. The CDR3 sequence is 13 residues long. Trimming cost V 4 bases and J 7 bases, with 13 bases left between them. Germline values: CDR1 MNHEY, CDR2 SVGAGI. Worth noting for this clone: The antigen remains unidentified.

Whole-study findings and limits: The majority of TCR sequences were rare, yet some public TCRs appeared in many donors.

Sequencing was done on a sample of PBMCs. The TCR originated in a man over 45 in good health and CMV-seropositive. The V gene is TRBV6-5, the J gene TRBJ1-2; the D gene is possibly TRBD1 (5 bases). Here the CDR3 DNA reads TGTGCCAGCAGTTTCGGGACCGGGGGTGGCTACACCTTC. Protein sequence: CASSFGTGGGYTF.